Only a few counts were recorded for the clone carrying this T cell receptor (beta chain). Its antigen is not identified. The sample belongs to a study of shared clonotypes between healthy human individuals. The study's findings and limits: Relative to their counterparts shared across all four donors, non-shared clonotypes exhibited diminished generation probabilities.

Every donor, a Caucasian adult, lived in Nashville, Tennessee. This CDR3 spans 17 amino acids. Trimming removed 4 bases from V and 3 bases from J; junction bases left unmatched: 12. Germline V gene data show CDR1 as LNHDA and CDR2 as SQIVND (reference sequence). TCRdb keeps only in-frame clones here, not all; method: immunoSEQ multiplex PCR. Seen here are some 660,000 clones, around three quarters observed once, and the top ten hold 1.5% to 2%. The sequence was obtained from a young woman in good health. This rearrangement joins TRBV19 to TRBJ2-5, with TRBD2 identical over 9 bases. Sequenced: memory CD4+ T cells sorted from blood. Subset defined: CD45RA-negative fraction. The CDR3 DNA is TGTGCCAGTAGTAACAAATACTCAGTAGCGGGAGAAGAGACCCAGTACTTC. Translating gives CASSNKYSVAGEETQYF.